The clone carrying this T cell receptor beta chain was seen a single time. CDR3 length: 15 amino acids. With 3 bases clipped from V and 7 bases from J, the junction kept 8 bases outside the gene matches. Germline assignment: CDR1 LNHDA and CDR2 SQIVND (reference sequence). This sample was taken from a study of blood T cell repertoires in COVID-19. Whole-study context: There were acute and convalescent COVID-19 samples, and they came from the United States, Italy and Spain. Sample material is recorded as cDNA or gDNA derived from T cells, B-cell-depleted T cells, or PBMCs.

In the authors' methods: Scientists estimated how many nucleated cells there were by amplifying reference gene primers. Some clones are missing from TCRdb's copy, which holds only in-frame ones; the method was immunoSEQ multiplex PCR. From that table come the V and J calls and clone size; the DNA was used to work out D and trimming. The data show over 45,000 clones, roughly 91% seen once. The chain links TRBV19 to TRBJ2-2; 7 nucleotides match TRBD2. This sequence originates from a man aged 45-65 years with active COVID-19. The sequencing sample was made of peripheral blood. The CDR3 DNA follows: TGTGCCAGTAGTATTACACCTGGGGGGGACGGGGAGCTGTTTTTT. Translation: CASSITPGGDGELFF.